One and the same sample provided the 13 T cell receptor beta chains below, sequenced in a study of shared clonotypes between healthy human individuals. Repertoires were generated with immunoSEQ multiplex PCR, while TCRdb's copy carries only in-frame clones and drops some. The repertoire consists of around 980,000 clones, with approximately 80% occurring once and the leading ten covering roughly 0.61%. Sequenced: memory CD4+ T cells from PBMCs. Described subset: CD45RA-negative fraction. The receptors were gathered from a man aged 18 to 29 in good health. Some clones in this sample may be carry-over from other donors' samples.

For this clone: This same CDR3 is encoded by further DNA sequences in the sample. This CDR3 reads CASSLETSGSYEQYF. In nucleotides, the CDR3 is TGCGCCAGCAGCTTGGAAACTAGCGGCTCCTACGAGCAGTACTTC. V usage is TRBV5-1 and J usage is TRBJ2-7, with 8 bases aligning to TRBD2. The CDR3 loop spans 15 amino acids. V lost 0 bases, J lost 0 bases, and 2 bases stayed unmatched. Germline-derived CDR1 and CDR2 are SGHRS and YFSETQ.

This clone was picked up a small number of times. The chain recombines TRBV10-1 with TRBJ2-1, with 10 bases lining up with TRBD2. Trimming at V came to 6 bases and at J to 0 bases, leaving 8 bases not matched to a gene. Germline CDR1 is WNHNN and CDR2 is SYGVQD (reference sequence). CDR3 length: 17 amino acids. Here the CDR3 reads CASRPTAGGNSYNEQFF. In nucleotides, the CDR3 is TGCGCCAGCAGACCCACAGCGGGAGGGAACTCCTACAATGAGCAGTTCTTC.

This clone was counted only a few times. The same CDR3 can be traced to other DNA sequences in this sample. The chain is built from TRBV5-1 and TRBJ1-1; D gene uncertain. Per the germline V gene, CDR1 is SGHRS and CDR2 is YFSETQ. This CDR3 comprises 13 residues. Trimming removed 0 bases from V and 4 bases from J, with 7 bases in between. The CDR3 reads CASSLVVGTEAFF. CDR3 DNA: TGCGCCAGCAGCTTGGTGGTTGGCACTGAAGCTTTCTTT. Combining the CDR3 with reference TRBV5-1 and TRBJ1-1 gives the whole variable domain KAGVTQTPRYLIKTRGQQVTLSCSPISGHRSVSWYQQTPGQGLQFLFEYFSETQRNKGNFPGRFSGRQFSNSRSEMNVSTLELGDSALYLCASSLVVGTEAFFGQGTRLTVV.

This chain joins TRBV7-2 and TRBJ2-5; TRBD2 matches 10 bases. Unmatched junction bases numbered 17, after V lost 5 bases and J lost 5 bases. In germline, CDR1 is SGHTA, CDR2 FQGNSA. The CDR3 consists of 18 residues. CDR3 DNA sequence: TGTGCCAGCAGCACCCAAATCAGAGCGGGAGGGCCGCTGGAGACCCAGTACTTC. It encodes CASSTQIRAGGPLETQYF.

The chain carries TRBV5-1 and TRBJ2-5, with TRBD2 identical over 10 bases. CDR3 length equals 16 residues. V lost 0 bases to trimming and J lost 1 base; unmatched junction nucleotides: 3. The V gene's germline CDR1 is SGHRS and CDR2 YFSETQ. The CDR3 spells CASSLVLAGFQETQYF. The CDR3 coding sequence is TGCGCCAGCAGCTTGGTACTAGCGGGATTCCAAGAGACCCAGTACTTC.

This chain joins TRBV7-8 and TRBJ2-7; unclear D gene. V was pared by 3 bases and J by 4 bases, with 10 bases between. The V gene's germline CDR1 is SGHVS and CDR2 FQNEAQ. This CDR3 spans 13 amino acids. The CDR3 nucleotides are TGTGCCAGCAGCTTGGGTCCTCATTACGAGCAGTACTTC. Protein sequence: CASSLGPHYEQYF.

The chain employs TRBV18 and TRBJ2-3; 9 bases align to TRBD1. The V segment lost 6 bases and the J segment 3 bases; nucleotides outside the gene matches: 4. CDR1 is KGHSH, CDR2 LQKENI, per germline. CDR3 length equals 14 residues. Here the CDR3 reads CASSDRGKTDTQYF. The CDR3 DNA reads TGTGCCAGCTCGGACAGGGGAAAAACAGATACGCAGTATTTT. Using reference TRBV18 and TRBJ2-3 for the parts outside the CDR3, the full variable domain is NAGVMQNPRHLVRRRGQEARLRCSPMKGHSHVYWYRQLPEEGLKFMVYLQKENIIDESGMPKERFSAEFPKEGPSILRIQQVVRGDSAAYFCASSDRGKTDTQYFGPGTRLTVL.

Only one count was recorded for this clone. This chain uses TRBV30 with TRBJ2-7; D is ambiguous. The length of the CDR3 is 15 residues. The ends were cut back, 3 bases at V and 2 bases at J, with 17 bases in the middle. CDR1 and CDR2 (germline): GTSNPN, SVGIG (reference sequence). The CDR3 DNA sequence: TGTGCCTGGAGCGACCCCCCGGGTTTGACCTACGAGCAGTACTTC. Amino acids: CAWSDPPGLTYEQYF.

The V and J genes are TRBV5-1 and TRBJ1-1; no definite D call. Germline CDR1 and CDR2: SGHRS and YFSETQ. This CDR3 has 14 residues. V lost 0 bases and J lost 1, with 7 bases in between. Written as DNA, the CDR3 is TGCGCCAGCAGCTTGGTCTCCCAGAACACTGAAGCTTTCTTT. Translated: CASSLVSQNTEAFF.

This clone was picked up a small number of times. The genes are TRBV27 and TRBJ1-1, with TRBD1 matching over 7 bases. The germline gives CDR1 MNHEY, CDR2 SMNVEV (reference sequence). V lost 7 bases and J lost 4; bases outside the gene matches: 9. The CDR3 spans 14 residues. This CDR3 reads CASTTRGGSTEAFF. The CDR3 DNA reads TGTGCCAGCACCACCAGGGGGGGGAGCACTGAAGCTTTCTTT.

The chain employs TRBV7-9 and TRBJ1-5; weak D call: TRBD1 (6 bases). The CDR3 totals 15 residues. Trimming removed 2 bases at V and 2 bases at J, with 10 bases between. CDR1 and CDR2 from the germline V gene are SEHNR and FQNEAQ (reference sequence). The CDR3 coding sequence is TGTGCCAGCAGCTTATCAGGGGTAGGCAATCAGCCCCAGCATTTT. As protein: CASSLSGVGNQPQHF.

The rearrangement links TRBV28 to TRBJ1-5, with 9 nucleotides matching TRBD1. V lost 4 bases to trimming and J lost 8 bases; unmatched junction nucleotides: 9. CDR3 length equals 15 residues. Looked up from germline, CDR1 is MDHEN and CDR2 is SYDVKM. The CDR3 region has the DNA TGTGCCAGCAGTTGGGGACAGGGCGAATCAAAGCCCCAGCATTTT. Its protein is CASSWGQGESKPQHF.

This clone was seen a single time. This chain connects TRBV2 to TRBJ2-4, with D unclear. V was shortened by 2 bases and J by 5 bases, with 13 bases between the two germline ends. CDR1 is SNHLY, CDR2 FYNNEI, per germline. The CDR3 has 15 amino acids. The CDR3 DNA follows: TGTGCCAGCAGTGAACCGTCAGTCGGCCAAAACATTCAGTACTTC. This gives the protein CASSEPSVGQNIQYF.